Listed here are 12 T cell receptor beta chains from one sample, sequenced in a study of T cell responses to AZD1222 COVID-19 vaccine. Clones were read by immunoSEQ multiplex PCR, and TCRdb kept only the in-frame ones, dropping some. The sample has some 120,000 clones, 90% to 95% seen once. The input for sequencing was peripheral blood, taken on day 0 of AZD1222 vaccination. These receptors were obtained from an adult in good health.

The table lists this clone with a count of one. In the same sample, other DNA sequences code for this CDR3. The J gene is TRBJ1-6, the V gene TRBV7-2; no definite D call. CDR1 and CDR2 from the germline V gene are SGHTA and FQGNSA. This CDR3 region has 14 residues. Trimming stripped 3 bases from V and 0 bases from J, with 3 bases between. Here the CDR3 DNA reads TGTGCCAGCAGCTTCGACTCCTATAATTCACCCCTCCACTTT. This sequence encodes CASSFDSYNSPLHF.

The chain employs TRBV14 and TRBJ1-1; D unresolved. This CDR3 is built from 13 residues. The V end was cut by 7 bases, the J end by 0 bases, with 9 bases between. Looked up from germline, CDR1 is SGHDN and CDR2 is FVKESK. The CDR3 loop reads CASTRILNTEAFF. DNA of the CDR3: TGTGCCAGCACCCGGATTCTGAACACTGAAGCTTTCTTT.

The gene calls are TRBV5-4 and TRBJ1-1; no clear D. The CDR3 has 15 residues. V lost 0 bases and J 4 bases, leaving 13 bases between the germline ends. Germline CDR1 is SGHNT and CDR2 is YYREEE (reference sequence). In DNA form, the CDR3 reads TGTGCCAGCAGCTTGGCCGAGGATTGGCCCACTGAAGCTTTCTTT. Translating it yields CASSLAEDWPTEAFF.

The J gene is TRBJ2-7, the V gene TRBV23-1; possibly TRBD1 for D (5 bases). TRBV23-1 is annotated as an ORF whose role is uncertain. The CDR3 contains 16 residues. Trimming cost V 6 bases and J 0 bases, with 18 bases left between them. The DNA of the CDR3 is TGCGCCAGCAGCCGAATCCACAGGTCTCCCTCCTACGAGCAGTACTTC. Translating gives CASSRIHRSPSYEQYF.

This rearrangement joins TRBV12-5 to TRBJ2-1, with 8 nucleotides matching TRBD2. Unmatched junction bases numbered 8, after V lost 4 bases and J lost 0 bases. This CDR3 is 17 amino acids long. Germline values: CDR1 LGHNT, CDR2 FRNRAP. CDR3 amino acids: CASGWATSASSYNEQFF. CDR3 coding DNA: TGTGCTAGTGGTTGGGCGACTAGCGCCAGCTCCTACAATGAGCAGTTCTTC.

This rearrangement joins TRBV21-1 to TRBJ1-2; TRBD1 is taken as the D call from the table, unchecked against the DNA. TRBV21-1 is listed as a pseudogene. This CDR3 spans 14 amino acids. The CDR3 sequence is CASSKAPGNYGYTF. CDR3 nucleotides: TGTGCCAGCAGCAAAGCCCCAGGTAACTATGGCTACACCTTC.

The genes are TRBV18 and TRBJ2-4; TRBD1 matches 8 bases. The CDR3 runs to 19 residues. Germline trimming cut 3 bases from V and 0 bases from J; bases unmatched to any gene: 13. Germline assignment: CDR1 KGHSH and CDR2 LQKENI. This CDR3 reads CASSPGQGSMLGAKNIQYF. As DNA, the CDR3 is TGTGCCAGCTCACCCGGACAGGGATCTATGTTGGGAGCCAAAAACATTCAGTACTTC.

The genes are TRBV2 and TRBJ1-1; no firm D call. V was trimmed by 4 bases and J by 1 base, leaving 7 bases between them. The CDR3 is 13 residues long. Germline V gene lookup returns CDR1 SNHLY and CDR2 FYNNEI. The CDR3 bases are TGTGCCAGCAGTGGAGGTTGGAACACTGAAGCTTTCTTT. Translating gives CASSGGWNTEAFF.

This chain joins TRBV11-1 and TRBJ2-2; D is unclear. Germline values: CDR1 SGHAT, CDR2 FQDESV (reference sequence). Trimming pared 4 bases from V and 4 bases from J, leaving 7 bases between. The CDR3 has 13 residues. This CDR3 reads CASSSHGTGELFF. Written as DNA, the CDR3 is TGTGCCAGCAGCTCACATGGCACCGGGGAGCTGTTTTTT.

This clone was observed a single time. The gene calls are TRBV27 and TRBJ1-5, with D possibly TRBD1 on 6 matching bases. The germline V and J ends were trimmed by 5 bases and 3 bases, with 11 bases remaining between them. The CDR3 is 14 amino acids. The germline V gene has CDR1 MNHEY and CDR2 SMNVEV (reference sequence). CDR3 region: CASSPQGSNQPQHF. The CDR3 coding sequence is TGTGCCAGCAGTCCACAGGGCTCCAATCAGCCCCAGCATTTT.

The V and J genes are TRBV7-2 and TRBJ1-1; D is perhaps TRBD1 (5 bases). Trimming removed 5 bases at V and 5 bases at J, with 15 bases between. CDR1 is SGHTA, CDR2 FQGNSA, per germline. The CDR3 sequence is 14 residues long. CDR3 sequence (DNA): TGTGCCAGCAGCCTTACCACAGGAAGAACTGAAGCTTTCTTT. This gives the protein CASSLTTGRTEAFF.

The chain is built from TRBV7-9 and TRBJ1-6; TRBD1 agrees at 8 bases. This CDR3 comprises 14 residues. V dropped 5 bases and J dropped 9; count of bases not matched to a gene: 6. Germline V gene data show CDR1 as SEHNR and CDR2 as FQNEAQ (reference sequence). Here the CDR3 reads CASSPTGGGSPLHF. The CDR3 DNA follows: TGTGCCAGCAGCCCCACAGGGGGGGGTTCACCCCTCCACTTT.